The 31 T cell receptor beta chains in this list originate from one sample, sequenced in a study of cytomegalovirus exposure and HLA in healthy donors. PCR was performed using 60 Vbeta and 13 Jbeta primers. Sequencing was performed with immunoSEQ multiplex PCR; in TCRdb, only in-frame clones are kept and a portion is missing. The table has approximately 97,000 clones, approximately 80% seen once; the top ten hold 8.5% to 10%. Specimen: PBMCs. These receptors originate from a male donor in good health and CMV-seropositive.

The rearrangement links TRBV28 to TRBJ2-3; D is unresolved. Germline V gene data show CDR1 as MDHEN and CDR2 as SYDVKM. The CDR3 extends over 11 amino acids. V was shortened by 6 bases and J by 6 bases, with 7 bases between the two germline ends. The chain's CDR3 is CASSHTDTQYF. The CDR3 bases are TGTGCCAGCAGCCACACGGATACGCAGTATTTT.

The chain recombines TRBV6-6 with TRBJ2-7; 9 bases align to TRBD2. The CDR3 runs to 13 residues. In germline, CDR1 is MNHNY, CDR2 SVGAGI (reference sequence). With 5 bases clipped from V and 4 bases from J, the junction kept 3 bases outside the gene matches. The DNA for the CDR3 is TGTGCCAGCAGTCTACTAGCGGGTTACGAGCAGTACTTC. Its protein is CASSLLAGYEQYF.

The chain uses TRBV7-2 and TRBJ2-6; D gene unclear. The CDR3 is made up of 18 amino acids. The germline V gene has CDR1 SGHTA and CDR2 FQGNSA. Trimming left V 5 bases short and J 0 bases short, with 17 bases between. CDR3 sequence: CASSLSPRGSSGANVLTF. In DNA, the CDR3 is TGTGCCAGCAGCCTTAGTCCGCGAGGTTCCTCTGGGGCCAACGTCCTGACTTTC.

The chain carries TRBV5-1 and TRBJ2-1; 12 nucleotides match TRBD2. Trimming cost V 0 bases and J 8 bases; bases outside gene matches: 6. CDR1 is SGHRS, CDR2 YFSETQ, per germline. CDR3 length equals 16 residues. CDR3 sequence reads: CASSLGTSGINHEQFF. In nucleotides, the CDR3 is TGCGCCAGCAGCTTGGGGACTAGCGGGATCAACCATGAGCAGTTCTTC.

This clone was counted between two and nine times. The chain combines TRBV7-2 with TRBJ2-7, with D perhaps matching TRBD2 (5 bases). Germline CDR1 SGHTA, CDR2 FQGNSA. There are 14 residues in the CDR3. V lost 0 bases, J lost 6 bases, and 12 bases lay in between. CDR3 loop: CASSLAPSRGEQYF. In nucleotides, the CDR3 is TGTGCCAGCAGCTTAGCGCCGAGCCGGGGCGAGCAGTACTTC. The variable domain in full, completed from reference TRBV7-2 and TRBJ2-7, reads GAGVSQSPSNKVTEKGKDVELRCDPISGHTALYWYRQSLGQGLEFLIYFQGNSAPDKSGLPSDRFSAERTGGSVSTLTIQRTQQEDSAVYLCASSLAPSRGEQYFGPGTRLTVT.

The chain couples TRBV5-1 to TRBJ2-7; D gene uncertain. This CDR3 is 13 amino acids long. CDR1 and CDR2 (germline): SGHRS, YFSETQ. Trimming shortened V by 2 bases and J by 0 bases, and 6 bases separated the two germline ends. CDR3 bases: TGCGCCAGCAGCTTAGACACCTCCTACGAGCAGTACTTC. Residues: CASSLDTSYEQYF.

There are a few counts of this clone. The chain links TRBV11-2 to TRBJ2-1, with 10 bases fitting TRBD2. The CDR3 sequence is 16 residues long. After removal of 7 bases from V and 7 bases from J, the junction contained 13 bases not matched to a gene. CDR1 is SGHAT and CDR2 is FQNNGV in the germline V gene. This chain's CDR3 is CASTPSTSGNGNEQFF. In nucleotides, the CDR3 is TGTGCCAGCACCCCTTCTACTAGCGGGAATGGGAATGAGCAGTTCTTC.

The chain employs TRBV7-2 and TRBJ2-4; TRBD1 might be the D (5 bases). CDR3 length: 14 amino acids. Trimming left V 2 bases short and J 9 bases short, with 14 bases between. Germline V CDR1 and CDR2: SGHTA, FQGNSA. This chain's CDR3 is CASSLFNHQGIQYF. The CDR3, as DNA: TGTGCCAGCAGCTTATTCAACCACCAGGGCATTCAGTACTTC.

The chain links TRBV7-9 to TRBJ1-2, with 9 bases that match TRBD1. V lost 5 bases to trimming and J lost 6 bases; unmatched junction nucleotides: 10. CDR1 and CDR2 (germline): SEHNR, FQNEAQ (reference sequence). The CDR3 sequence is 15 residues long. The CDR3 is CASSLRSDRGDGYTF. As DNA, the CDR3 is TGTGCCAGCAGCCTAAGGTCCGACAGGGGGGATGGCTACACCTTC. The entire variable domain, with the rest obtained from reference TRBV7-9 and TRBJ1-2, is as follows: DTGVSQNPRHKITKRGQNVTFRCDPISEHNRLYWYRQTLGQGPEFLTYFQNEAQLEKSRLLSDRFSAERPKGSFSTLEIQRTEQGDSAMYLCASSLRSDRGDGYTFGSGTRLTVV.

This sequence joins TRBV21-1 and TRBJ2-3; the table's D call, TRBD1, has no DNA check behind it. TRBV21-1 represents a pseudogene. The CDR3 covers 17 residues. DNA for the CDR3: TGTGCCAGCAGCAAAGTGGGGAGGACAGGTACGACAGATACGCAGTATTTT. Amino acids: CASSKVGRTGTTDTQYF.

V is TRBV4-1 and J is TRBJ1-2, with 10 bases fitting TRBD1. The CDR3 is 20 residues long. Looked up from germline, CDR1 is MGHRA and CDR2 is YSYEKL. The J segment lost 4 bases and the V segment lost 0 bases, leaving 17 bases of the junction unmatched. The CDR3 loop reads CASSQDLIGTGEISSYGYTF. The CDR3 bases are TGCGCCAGCAGCCAAGATCTAATCGGGACAGGGGAAATATCAAGCTATGGCTACACCTTC.

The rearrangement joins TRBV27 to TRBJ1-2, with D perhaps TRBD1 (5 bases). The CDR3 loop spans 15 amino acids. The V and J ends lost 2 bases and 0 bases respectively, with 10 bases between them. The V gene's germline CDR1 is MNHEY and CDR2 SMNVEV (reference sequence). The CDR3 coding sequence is TGTGCCAGCAGTTTAATGAGCAGGGCTAACTATGGCTACACCTTC. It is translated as CASSLMSRANYGYTF.

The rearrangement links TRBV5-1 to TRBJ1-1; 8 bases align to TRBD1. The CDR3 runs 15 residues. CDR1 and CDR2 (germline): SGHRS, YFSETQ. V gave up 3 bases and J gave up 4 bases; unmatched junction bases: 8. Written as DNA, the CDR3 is TGCGCCAGCAGCTCAATCCAAGGACAGGGCACTGAAGCTTTCTTT. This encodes CASSSIQGQGTEAFF.

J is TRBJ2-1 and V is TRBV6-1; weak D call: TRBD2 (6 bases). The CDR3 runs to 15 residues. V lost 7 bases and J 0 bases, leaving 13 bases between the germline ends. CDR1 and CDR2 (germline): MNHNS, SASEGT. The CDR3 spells CASTPGVGSYNEQFF. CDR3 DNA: TGTGCCAGCACCCCGGGGGTGGGCTCCTACAATGAGCAGTTCTTC.

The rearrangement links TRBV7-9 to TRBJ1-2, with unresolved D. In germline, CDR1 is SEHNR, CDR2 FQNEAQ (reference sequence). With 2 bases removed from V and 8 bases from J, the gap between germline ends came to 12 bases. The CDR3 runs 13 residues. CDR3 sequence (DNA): TGTGCCAGCAGCTTATCGGCGGAATTGGGCTACACCTTC. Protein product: CASSLSAELGYTF.

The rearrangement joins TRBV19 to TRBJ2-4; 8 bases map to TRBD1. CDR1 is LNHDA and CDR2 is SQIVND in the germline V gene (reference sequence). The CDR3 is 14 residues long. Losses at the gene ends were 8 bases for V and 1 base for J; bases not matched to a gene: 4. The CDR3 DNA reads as TGTGCCAGTTCAGGGGGCGTTGCCAAAAACATTCAGTACTTC. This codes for CASSGGVAKNIQYF. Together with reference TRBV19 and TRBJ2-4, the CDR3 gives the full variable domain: DGGITQSPKYLFRKEGQNVTLSCEQNLNHDAMYWYRQDPGQGLRLIYYSQIVNDFQKGDIAEGYSVSREKKESFPLTVTSAQKNPTAFYLCASSGGVAKNIQYFGAGTRLSVL.

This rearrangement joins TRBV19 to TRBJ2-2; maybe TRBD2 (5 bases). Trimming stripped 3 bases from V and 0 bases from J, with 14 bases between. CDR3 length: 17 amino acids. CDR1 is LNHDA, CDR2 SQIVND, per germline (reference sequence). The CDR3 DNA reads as TGTGCCAGTAGTATTCTGGGTAGCGCCGCGAACACCGGGGAGCTGTTTTTT. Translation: CASSILGSAANTGELFF.

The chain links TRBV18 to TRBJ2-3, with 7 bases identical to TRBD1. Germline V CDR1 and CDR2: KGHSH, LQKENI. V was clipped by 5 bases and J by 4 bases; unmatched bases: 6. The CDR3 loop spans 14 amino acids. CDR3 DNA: TGTGCCAGCTCAGGGACAGCTACATCAGATACGCAGTATTTT. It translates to CASSGTATSDTQYF.

CDR3 sequence (DNA): TGTGCCAGCAGCGCCCGACAGTTTTGGTTGGGGAATAGCTACGAGCAGTACTTC. This sequence encodes CASSARQFWLGNSYEQYF. The rearrangement links TRBV21-1 to TRBJ2-5; the DNA was not used to check the table's D call, TRBD1. The J call is doubtful: the DNA matches TRBJ2-7 better. TRBV21-1 is described as a pseudogene. The CDR3 totals 18 residues.

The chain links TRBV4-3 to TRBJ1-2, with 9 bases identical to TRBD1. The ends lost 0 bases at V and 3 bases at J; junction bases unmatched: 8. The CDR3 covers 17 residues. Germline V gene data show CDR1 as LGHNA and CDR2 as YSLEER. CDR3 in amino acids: CASSQDLGTGYDYGYTF. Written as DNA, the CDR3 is TGCGCCAGCAGCCAAGACCTCGGGACAGGGTACGACTATGGCTACACCTTC.

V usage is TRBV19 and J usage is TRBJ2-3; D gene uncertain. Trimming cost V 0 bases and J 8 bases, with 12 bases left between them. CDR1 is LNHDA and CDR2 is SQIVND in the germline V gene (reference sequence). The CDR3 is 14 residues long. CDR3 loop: CASSIDLGESTQYF. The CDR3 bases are TGTGCCAGTAGTATAGATCTGGGCGAGAGTACGCAGTATTTT.

The CDR3 sequence is CAISESIGTSGNNEQFF. The CDR3 DNA sequence: TGTGCCATCAGTGAGTCAATCGGGACTAGCGGGAACAATGAGCAGTTCTTC. The V and J genes are TRBV10-3 and TRBJ2-1; 13 bases map to TRBD2. Germline assignment: CDR1 ENHRY and CDR2 SYGVKD. The V segment lost 0 bases and the J segment 5 bases; nucleotides outside the gene matches: 4. This CDR3 contains 17 residues.

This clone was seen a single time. The chain's CDR3 is CASSLLTSGSYNEQFF. In nucleotides, the CDR3 is TGTGCCAGCAGCCTACTCACTAGCGGTTCCTACAATGAGCAGTTCTTC. The chain uses TRBV28 and TRBJ2-1; 8 bases line up with TRBD2. From germline, CDR1 is MDHEN and CDR2 SYDVKM. The CDR3 runs 16 residues. J gave up 1 base and V 6 bases, and 8 bases lay outside the gene matches. Supplemented by reference TRBV28 and TRBJ2-1, the full variable domain reads DVKVTQSSRYLVKRTGEKVFLECVQDMDHENMFWYRQDPGLGLRLIYFSYDVKMKEKGDIPEGYSVSREKKERFSLILESASTNQTSMYLCASSLLTSGSYNEQFFGPGTRLTVL.

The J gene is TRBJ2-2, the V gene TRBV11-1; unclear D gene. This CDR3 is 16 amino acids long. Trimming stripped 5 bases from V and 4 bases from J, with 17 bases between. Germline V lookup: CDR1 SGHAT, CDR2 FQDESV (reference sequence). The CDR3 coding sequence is TGTGCCAGCAGCCCGCAATGGGCACAAACCACCGGGGAGCTGTTTTTT. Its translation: CASSPQWAQTTGELFF.

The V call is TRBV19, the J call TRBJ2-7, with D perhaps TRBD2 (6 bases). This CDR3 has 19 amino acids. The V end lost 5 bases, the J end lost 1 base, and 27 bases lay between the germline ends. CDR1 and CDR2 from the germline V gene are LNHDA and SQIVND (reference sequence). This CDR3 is CASSLRWRDPNPTSYEQYF. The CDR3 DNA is TGTGCCAGTAGTCTCCGTTGGAGGGACCCAAACCCAACTTCCTACGAGCAGTACTTC.

This CDR3 reads CASSFERHGYTF. CDR3 bases: TGTGCCAGCAGCTTCGAGAGGCATGGCTACACCTTC. The chain is built from TRBV5-6 and TRBJ1-2; no clear D. Germline CDR1 is SGHDT and CDR2 is YYEEEE. CDR3 size: 12 residues. V lost 2 bases and J 6 bases, leaving 8 bases between the germline ends.

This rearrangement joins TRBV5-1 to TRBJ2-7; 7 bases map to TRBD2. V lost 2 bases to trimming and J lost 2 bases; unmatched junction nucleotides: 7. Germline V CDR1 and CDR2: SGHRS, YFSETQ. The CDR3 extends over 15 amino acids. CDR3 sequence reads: CASSFGAGVPYEQYF. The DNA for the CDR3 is TGCGCCAGCAGCTTCGGGGCGGGAGTACCCTACGAGCAGTACTTC. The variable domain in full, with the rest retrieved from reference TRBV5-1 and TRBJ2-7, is KAGVTQTPRYLIKTRGQQVTLSCSPISGHRSVSWYQQTPGQGLQFLFEYFSETQRNKGNFPGRFSGRQFSNSRSEMNVSTLELGDSALYLCASSFGAGVPYEQYFGPGTRLTVT.

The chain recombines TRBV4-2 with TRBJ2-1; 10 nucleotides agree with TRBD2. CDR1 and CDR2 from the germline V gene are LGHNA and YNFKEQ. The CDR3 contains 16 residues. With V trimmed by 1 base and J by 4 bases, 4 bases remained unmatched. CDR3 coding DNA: TGTGCCAGCAGCCAAGGTTGGACTAGCGGATACAATGAGCAGTTCTTC. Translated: CASSQGWTSGYNEQFF.

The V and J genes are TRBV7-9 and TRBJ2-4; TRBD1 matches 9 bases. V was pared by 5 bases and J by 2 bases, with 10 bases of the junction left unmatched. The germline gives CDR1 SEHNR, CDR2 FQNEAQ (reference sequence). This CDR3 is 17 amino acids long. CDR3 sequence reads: CASSRPGQGWTKNIQYF. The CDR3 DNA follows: TGTGCCAGCAGCCGGCCGGGACAGGGTTGGACCAAAAACATTCAGTACTTC.

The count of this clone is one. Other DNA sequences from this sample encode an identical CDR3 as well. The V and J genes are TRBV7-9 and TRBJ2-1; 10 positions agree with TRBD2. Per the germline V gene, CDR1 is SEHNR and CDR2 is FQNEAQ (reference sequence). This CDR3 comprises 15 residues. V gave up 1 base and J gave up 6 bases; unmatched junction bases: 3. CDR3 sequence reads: CASSLGTSGSNEQFF. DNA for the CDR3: TGTGCCAGCAGCTTAGGGACTAGCGGCTCCAATGAGCAGTTCTTC.

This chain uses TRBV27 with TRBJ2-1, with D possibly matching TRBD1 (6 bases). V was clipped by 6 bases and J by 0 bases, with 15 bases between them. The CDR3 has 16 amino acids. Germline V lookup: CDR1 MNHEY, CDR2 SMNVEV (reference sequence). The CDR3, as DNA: TGTGCCAGCAGCACGACAGGCTATAACTCCTACAATGAGCAGTTCTTC. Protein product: CASSTTGYNSYNEQFF.